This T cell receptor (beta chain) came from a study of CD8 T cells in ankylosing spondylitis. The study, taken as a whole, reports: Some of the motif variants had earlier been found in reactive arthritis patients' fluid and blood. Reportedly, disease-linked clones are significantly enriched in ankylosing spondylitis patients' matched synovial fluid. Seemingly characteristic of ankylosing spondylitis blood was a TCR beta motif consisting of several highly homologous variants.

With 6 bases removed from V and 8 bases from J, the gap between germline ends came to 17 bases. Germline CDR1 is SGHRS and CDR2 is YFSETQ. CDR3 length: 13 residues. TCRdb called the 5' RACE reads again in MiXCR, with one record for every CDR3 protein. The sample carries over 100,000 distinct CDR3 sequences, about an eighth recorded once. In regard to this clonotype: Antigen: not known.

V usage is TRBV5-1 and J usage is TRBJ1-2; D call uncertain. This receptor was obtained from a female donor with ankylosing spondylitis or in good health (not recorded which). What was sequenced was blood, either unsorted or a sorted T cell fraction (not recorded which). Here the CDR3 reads CASTLDMPEGYTF. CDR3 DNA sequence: TGCGCCAGCACCTTAGACATGCCTGAAGGCTACACCTTC.